This is a list of T cell receptor beta chains from one sample in a study of CXCR3-negative and CXCR3-positive naive CD8 T cells. TCRdb reprocessed the 5' RACE reads and keeps a single row for each CDR3 protein, giving no DNA. The table lists 40,000 to 45,000 distinct CDR3 sequences. Sequenced sample: memory CD8+ T cells from blood. These receptors were collected from a human donor in good health. Some clones in this sample may be carry-over from other donors' samples. Each CDR3 is given with its conserved first and last residue.

>TRBV3-1|TRBJ2-2
CASSPTRAITGELFF
>TRBV28|TRBJ2-7
CASTSGIREQYF
>TRBV15|TRBJ1-5
CATSDEQGQPQHF
>TRBV28|TRBJ2-5
CASSSLVGGTIQETQYF
>TRBV7-3|TRBJ2-5
CASTVGLAGGRETQYF
>TRBV7-9|TRBJ2-1
CASSVPVGTRGGDEQFF
>TRBV12-3/TRBV12-4|TRBJ1-1
CASSLHTGNTEAFF
>TRBV28|TRBJ2-7
CASSPLPNYSNYEQYF
>TRBV6-5|TRBJ1-2
CASSYSKYADYGYTF
>TRBV27|TRBJ2-7
CASSSPDRVSSYEQYF
>TRBV29-1|TRBJ1-3
CSVEDLDRGGNTIYF
>TRBV5-1|TRBJ1-2
CASSFAGGVGGYTF
>TRBV19|TRBJ2-5
CASSIDLPGKETQYF
>TRBV20-1|TRBJ2-1
CSATQVAGGLDEQFF
>TRBV7-6|TRBJ2-7
CASSLAGGLHEQYF
>TRBV12-3/TRBV12-4|TRBJ2-2
CASRTTSGMYTGELFF